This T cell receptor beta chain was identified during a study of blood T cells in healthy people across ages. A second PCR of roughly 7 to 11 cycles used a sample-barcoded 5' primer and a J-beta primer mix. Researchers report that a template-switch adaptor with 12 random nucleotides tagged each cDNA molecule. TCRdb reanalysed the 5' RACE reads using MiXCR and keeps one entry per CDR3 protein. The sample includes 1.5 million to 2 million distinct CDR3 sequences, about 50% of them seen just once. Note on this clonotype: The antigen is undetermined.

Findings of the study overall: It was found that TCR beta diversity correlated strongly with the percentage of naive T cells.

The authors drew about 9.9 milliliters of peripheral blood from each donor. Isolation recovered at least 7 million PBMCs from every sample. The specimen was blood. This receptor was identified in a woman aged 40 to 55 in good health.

DNA for the CDR3: TGTGCCAGCAGTGTTAACAAGGGCTACACCTTC. It specifies CASSVNKGYTF. The V call is TRBV28, the J call TRBJ1-2; no firm D call. The CDR3 runs to 11 residues. V was cut by 5 bases and J by 8 bases, with 9 bases left in between. CDR1 is MDHEN and CDR2 is SYDVKM in the germline V gene.